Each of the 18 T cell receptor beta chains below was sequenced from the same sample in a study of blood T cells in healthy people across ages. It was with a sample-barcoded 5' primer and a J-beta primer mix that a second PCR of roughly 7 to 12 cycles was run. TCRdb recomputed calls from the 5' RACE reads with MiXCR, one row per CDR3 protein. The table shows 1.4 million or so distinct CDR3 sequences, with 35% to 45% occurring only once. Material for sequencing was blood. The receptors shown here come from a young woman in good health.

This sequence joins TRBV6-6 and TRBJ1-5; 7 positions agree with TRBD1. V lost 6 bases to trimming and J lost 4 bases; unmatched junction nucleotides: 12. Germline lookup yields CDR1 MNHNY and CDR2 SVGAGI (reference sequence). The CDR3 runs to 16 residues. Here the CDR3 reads CASSPTGALGNQPQHF. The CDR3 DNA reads TGTGCCAGCAGCCCAACAGGGGCCCTAGGAAATCAGCCCCAGCATTTT.

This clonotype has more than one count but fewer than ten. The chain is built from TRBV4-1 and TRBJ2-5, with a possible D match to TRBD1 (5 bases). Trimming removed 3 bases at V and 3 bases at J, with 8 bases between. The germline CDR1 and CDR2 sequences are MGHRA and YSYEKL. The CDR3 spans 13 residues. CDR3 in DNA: TGCGCCAGCAGCCATTTAGGGGAAGAGACCCAGTACTTC. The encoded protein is CASSHLGEETQYF.

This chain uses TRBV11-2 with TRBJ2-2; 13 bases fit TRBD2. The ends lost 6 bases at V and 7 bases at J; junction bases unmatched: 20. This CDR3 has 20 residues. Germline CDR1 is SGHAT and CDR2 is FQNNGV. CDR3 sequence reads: CASRGTSGIFGDRRGGELFF. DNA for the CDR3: TGTGCCAGCAGAGGGACTAGCGGGATCTTTGGGGACAGACGGGGCGGGGAGCTGTTTTTT.

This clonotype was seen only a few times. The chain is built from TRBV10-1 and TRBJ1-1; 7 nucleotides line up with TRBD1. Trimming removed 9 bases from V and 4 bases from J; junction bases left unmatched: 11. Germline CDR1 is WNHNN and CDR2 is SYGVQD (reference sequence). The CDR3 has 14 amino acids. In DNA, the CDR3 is TGCGCCAGGGAGAGGACAGGTCGGGGCACTGAAGCTTTCTTT. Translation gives CARERTGRGTEAFF.

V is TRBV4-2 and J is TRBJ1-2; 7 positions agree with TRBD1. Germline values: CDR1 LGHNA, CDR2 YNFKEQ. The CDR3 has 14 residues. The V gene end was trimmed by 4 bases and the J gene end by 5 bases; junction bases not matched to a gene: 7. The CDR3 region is CASSPPGQPYGYTF. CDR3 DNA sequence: TGTGCCAGCAGCCCACCGGGACAGCCTTATGGCTACACCTTC.

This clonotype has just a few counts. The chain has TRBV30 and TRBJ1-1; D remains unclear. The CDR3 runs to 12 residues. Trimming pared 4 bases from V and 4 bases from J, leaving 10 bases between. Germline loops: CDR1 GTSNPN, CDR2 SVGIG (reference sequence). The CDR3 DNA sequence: TGTGCCTGGATCCTTTCGGGCACTGAAGCTTTCTTT. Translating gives CAWILSGTEAFF.

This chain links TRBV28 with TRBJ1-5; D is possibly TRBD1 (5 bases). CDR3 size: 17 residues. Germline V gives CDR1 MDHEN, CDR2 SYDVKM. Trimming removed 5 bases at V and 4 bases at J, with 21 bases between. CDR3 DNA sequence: TGTGCCAGCAGTCTAATCTCGATGGGCGGACATAATCAGCCCCAGCATTTT. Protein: CASSLISMGGHNQPQHF.

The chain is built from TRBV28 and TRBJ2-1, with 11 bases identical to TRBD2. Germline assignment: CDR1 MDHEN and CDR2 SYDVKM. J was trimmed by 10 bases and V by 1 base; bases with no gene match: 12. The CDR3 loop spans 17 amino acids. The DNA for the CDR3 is TGTGCCAGCAGTTTATTGGTACTAGCGGGGGTTGGAGGGGAGCAGTTCTTC. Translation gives CASSLLVLAGVGGEQFF.

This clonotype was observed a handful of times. CDR3 nucleotides: TGCGCCAGCAGGCCCTGGCAGGGTCCACAGTCTTGGGGCTACACCTTC. It translates to CASRPWQGPQSWGYTF. The V gene is TRBV5-1, the J gene TRBJ1-2, with D perhaps TRBD1 (5 bases). V gave up 5 bases and J gave up 8 bases, with 25 bases separating them. Looked up from germline, CDR1 is SGHRS and CDR2 is YFSETQ. The CDR3 has 16 residues.

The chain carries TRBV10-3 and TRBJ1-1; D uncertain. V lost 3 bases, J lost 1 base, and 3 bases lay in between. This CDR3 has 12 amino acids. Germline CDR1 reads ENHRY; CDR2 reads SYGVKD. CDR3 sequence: CAISDSNTEAFF. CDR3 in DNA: TGTGCCATCAGTGATTCGAACACTGAAGCTTTCTTT.

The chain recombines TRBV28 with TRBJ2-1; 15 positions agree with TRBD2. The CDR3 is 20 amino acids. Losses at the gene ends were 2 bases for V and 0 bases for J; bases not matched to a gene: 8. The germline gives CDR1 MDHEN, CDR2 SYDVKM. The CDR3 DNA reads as TGTGCCAGCAGTTTACCGGGACTAGCGGGAGGCTCTTTCTCCTACAATGAGCAGTTCTTC. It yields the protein CASSLPGLAGGSFSYNEQFF.

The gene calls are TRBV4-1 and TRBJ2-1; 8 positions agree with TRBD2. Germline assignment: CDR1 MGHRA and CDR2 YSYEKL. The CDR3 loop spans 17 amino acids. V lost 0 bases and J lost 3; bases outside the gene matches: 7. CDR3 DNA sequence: TGCGCCAGCAGCCAAGAGGAACTAGCGGAGGTCTACAATGAGCAGTTCTTC. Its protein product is CASSQEELAEVYNEQFF.

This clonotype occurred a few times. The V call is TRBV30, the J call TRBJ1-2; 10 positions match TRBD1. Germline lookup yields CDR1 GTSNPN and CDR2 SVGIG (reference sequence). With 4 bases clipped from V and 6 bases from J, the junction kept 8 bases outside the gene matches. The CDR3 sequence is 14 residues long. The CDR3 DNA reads TGTGCCTGGACACTGGGACAGGGGCTTCATGGCTACACCTTC. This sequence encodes CAWTLGQGLHGYTF.

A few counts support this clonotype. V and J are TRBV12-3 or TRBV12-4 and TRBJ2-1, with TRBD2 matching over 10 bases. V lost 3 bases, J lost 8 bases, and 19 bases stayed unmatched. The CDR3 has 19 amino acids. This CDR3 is CASSFQASGSLGLHYEQFF. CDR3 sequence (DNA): TGTGCCAGCAGTTTTCAAGCTAGCGGGAGTTTGGGGCTACATTATGAGCAGTTCTTC.

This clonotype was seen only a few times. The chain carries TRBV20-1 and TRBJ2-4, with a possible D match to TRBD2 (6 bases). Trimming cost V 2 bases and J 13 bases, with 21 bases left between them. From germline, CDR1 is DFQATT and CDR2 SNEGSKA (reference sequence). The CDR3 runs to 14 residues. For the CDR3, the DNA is TGCAGTGCTAGACTCGCCAGCGGGCCCAGTCTCCAGTACTTC. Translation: CSARLASGPSLQYF.

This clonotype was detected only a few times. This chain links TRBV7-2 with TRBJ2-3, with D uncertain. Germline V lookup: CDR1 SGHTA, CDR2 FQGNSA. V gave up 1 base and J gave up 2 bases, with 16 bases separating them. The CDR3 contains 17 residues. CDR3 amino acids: CASSLGYGSLSTDTQYF. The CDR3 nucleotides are TGTGCCAGCAGCTTAGGGTACGGGTCCCTTTCCACAGATACGCAGTATTTT.

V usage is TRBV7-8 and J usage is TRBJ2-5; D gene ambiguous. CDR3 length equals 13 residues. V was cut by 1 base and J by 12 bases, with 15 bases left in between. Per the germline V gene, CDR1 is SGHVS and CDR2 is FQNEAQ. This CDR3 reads CASSLVSPKDEYF. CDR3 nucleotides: TGTGCCAGCAGCTTAGTATCCCCCAAGGATGAGTACTTC.

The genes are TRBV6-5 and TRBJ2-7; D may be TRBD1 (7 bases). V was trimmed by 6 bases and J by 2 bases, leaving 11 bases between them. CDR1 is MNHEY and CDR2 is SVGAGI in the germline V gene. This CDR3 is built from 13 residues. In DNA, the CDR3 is TGTGCCAGCAGACAGGGGAGGACCTACGAGCAGTACTTC. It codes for CASRQGRTYEQYF.